One T cell receptor (beta chain) is described in this entry. TCRdb keeps only in-frame clones here, not all; method: immunoSEQ multiplex PCR. The repertoire holds more than 120,000 clones, with over 70% as singletons. These data originate in a study of blood T cell repertoires in COVID-19. This CDR3 is 18 amino acids long. The J segment lost 0 bases and the V segment lost 2 bases, leaving 5 bases of the junction unmatched. Germline loops: CDR1 ENHRY, CDR2 SYGVKD. The chain is built from TRBV10-3 and TRBJ1-5; TRBD1 aligns across 12 bases. This clonotype was sampled from a man aged 45-65 years in a cohort exposed to, infected with or recovered from COVID-19 (not recorded which). The sequenced sample was PBMCs or T cells enriched from blood (not recorded which). The CDR3 region has the DNA TGTGCCATCAGTGAGGGGGGACAGGGGGCCTCTAGCAATCAGCCCCAGCATTTT. Protein product: CAISEGGQGASSNQPQHF.